A single sample is the source of the 20 T cell receptor beta chains below, sequenced in a study of blood T cell repertoires in COVID-19. The data were produced by immunoSEQ multiplex PCR, yet TCRdb's version contains in-frame clones alone and is incomplete. The sample contains some 310,000 clones, roughly 90% of which appear only once. Sequencing input: peripheral blood. All receptors derive from a woman aged 25 to 39 with COVID-19, enrolled during active disease.

The rearrangement links TRBV18 to TRBJ2-7; D is unresolved. This CDR3 comprises 13 residues. Germline V CDR1 and CDR2: KGHSH, LQKENI. V dropped 3 bases and J dropped 0 bases, with 6 bases sitting between them. The DNA of the CDR3 is TGTGCCAGCTCACCGGGCCCCTCCTACGAGCAGTACTTC. It yields the protein CASSPGPSYEQYF.

This clone appeared a few times. CDR3 sequence reads: CASSGTGGAYEQYF. CDR3 nucleotide sequence: TGTGCCAGCAGTGGCACAGGGGGGGCCTACGAGCAGTACTTC. This rearrangement joins TRBV6-2 or TRBV6-3 to TRBJ2-7; a possible D gene is TRBD1 (8 bases). Between the trimmed V and J ends, which lost 5 bases and 2 bases, there was a span of 13 bases. Per the germline V gene, CDR1 is MNHEY and CDR2 is SVGEGT. CDR3 length equals 14 residues.

A single count supports this clone. The chain has TRBV30 and TRBJ2-3; 8 nucleotides match TRBD2. The CDR3 length is 12 residues. Germline CDR1 GTSNPN, CDR2 SVGIG (reference sequence). Losses at the gene ends were 6 bases for V and 2 bases for J; bases not matched to a gene: 1. DNA of the CDR3: TGTGCCTGCGGACTAGCCACAGATACGCAGTATTTT. Translating it yields CACGLATDTQYF.

CDR3 nucleotide sequence: TGTGCCAGTAGTATCGGGACTAGCGGGAGGTTGGACAATGAGCAGTTCTTC. This codes for CASSIGTSGRLDNEQFF. This chain uses TRBV19 with TRBJ2-1; TRBD2 matches at 15 bases. The CDR3 is 17 amino acids. V lost 3 bases to trimming and J lost 5 bases; unmatched junction nucleotides: 5. From germline, CDR1 is LNHDA and CDR2 SQIVND (reference sequence).

The chain employs TRBV27 and TRBJ2-3, with 12 nucleotides matching TRBD2. CDR3 length equals 17 residues. After removal of 3 bases from V and 3 bases from J, the junction contained 7 bases not matched to a gene. CDR1 and CDR2 from the germline V gene are MNHEY and SMNVEV (reference sequence). CDR3 sequence reads: CASSFGLAGPFTDTQYF. Here the CDR3 DNA reads TGTGCCAGCAGTTTCGGACTAGCGGGGCCCTTTACAGATACGCAGTATTTT.

The J gene is TRBJ2-3, the V gene TRBV7-2; 9 nucleotides agree with TRBD2. This CDR3 spans 15 amino acids. Per the germline V gene, CDR1 is SGHTA and CDR2 is FQGNSA. V gave up 1 base and J gave up 7 bases; unmatched junction bases: 6. The CDR3, as DNA: TGTGCCAGCAGCTTAGGGGGGCCTAGCGGGAATACGCAGTATTTT. Residues: CASSLGGPSGNTQYF.

This clone was recorded a few times. The J gene is TRBJ2-1, the V gene TRBV6-5; TRBD2 aligns across 8 bases. V was pared by 6 bases and J by 10 bases, with 14 bases of the junction left unmatched. The CDR3 contains 15 residues. Per germline, CDR1 MNHEY and CDR2 SVGAGI. The CDR3 region is CASSQPGLVAREQFF. CDR3 nucleotides: TGTGCCAGCAGCCAACCGGGACTAGTCGCGAGGGAGCAGTTCTTC.

A few counts support this clone. V gene TRBV9 combines with J gene TRBJ1-2, with a tentative D call TRBD1 (6 bases). CDR1 is SGDLS, CDR2 YYNGEE, per germline. This CDR3 comprises 14 residues. V was cut by 0 bases and J by 2 bases, with 8 bases left in between. This CDR3 is CASSVGDRNYGYTF. In nucleotides, the CDR3 is TGTGCCAGCAGCGTAGGAGACAGGAACTATGGCTACACCTTC.

This clone was picked up one time. The rearrangement links TRBV7-3 to TRBJ1-1, with 7 bases fitting TRBD1. With 5 bases clipped from V and 8 bases from J, the junction kept 11 bases outside the gene matches. CDR3 length: 14 residues. Germline V gene sequence: CDR1 SGHTA, CDR2 FQGTGA. CDR3 amino acids: CASSLDRTGGEAFF. The CDR3 region has the DNA TGTGCCAGCAGCCTGGATCGGACAGGAGGGGAAGCTTTCTTT.

V and J are TRBV7-9 and TRBJ2-3; 7 nucleotides agree with TRBD1. Germline CDR1 is SEHNR and CDR2 is FQNEAQ (reference sequence). CDR3 length equals 13 residues. V lost 2 bases and J lost 6; bases outside the gene matches: 2. The CDR3 DNA is TGTGCCAGCAGCTTACCGGACAGGGATACGCAGTATTTT. This codes for CASSLPDRDTQYF.

V is TRBV19 and J is TRBJ2-3; the match to TRBD1 covers 7 bases. This CDR3 is built from 14 residues. V was clipped by 6 bases and J by 3 bases; unmatched bases: 6. Germline V gene lookup returns CDR1 LNHDA and CDR2 SQIVND (reference sequence). The DNA for the CDR3 is TGTGCCAGTAGCGTAGGGGGCGCAACAGATACGCAGTATTTT. This codes for CASSVGGATDTQYF.

V and J are TRBV5-1 and TRBJ2-7, with a tentative D call TRBD2 (5 bases). The CDR3 runs to 15 residues. The V end lost 3 bases, the J end lost 3 bases, and 16 bases lay between the germline ends. From germline, CDR1 is SGHRS and CDR2 YFSETQ. The CDR3 protein is CASSSIPGSLYEQYF. CDR3 sequence (DNA): TGCGCCAGCAGCTCCATCCCGGGATCTCTCTACGAGCAGTACTTC.

The CDR3, as DNA: TGTGCCAGCAGCCCCCGGAGCGGGATAGGCAATGAGCAGTTCTTC. Residues: CASSPRSGIGNEQFF. The chain links TRBV7-9 to TRBJ2-1; TRBD2 agrees at 7 bases. The V and J ends lost 5 bases and 6 bases, in that order; junction bases with no gene match: 10. This CDR3 region has 15 residues. CDR1 and CDR2 from the germline V gene are SEHNR and FQNEAQ (reference sequence).

The chain recombines TRBV5-4 with TRBJ2-1; no clear D gene. V lost 6 bases and J 7 bases, leaving 8 bases between the germline ends. The CDR3 is made up of 11 amino acids. Germline V CDR1 and CDR2: SGHNT, YYREEE (reference sequence). The DNA for the CDR3 is TGTGCCAGCATCGACGGGAATGAGCAGTTCTTC. Translating it yields CASIDGNEQFF.

The chain joins TRBV18 to TRBJ1-5; 7 bases map to TRBD1. The CDR3 consists of 13 residues. J lost 4 bases, V lost 8 bases, and 5 bases had no gene match. The germline CDR1 and CDR2 sequences are KGHSH and LQKENI. CDR3 sequence: CASTGVRNQPQHF. The CDR3 nucleotides read TGTGCCAGCACAGGGGTTCGAAATCAGCCCCAGCATTTT.

This chain links TRBV7-3 with TRBJ2-1; 8 bases agree with TRBD2. The CDR3 is made up of 14 amino acids. Trimming cost V 6 bases and J 5 bases; bases outside gene matches: 6. The germline gives CDR1 SGHTA, CDR2 FQGTGA. CDR3 residues: CASRSSGTNNEQFF. CDR3 nucleotide sequence: TGTGCCAGCAGGAGTAGCGGGACAAACAATGAGCAGTTCTTC.

This chain links TRBV27 with TRBJ2-7, with D perhaps matching TRBD1 (6 bases). CDR3 length: 15 amino acids. Trimming removed 2 bases at V and 2 bases at J, with 13 bases between. The V gene's germline CDR1 is MNHEY and CDR2 SMNVEV (reference sequence). The CDR3 loop reads CASSLQRGSAYEQYF. CDR3 DNA: TGTGCCAGCAGTTTACAGAGGGGGTCTGCCTACGAGCAGTACTTC.

The chain combines TRBV19 with TRBJ1-1; 10 nucleotides agree with TRBD1. This CDR3 spans 14 amino acids. The V gene's germline CDR1 is LNHDA and CDR2 SQIVND (reference sequence). With 6 bases clipped from V and 4 bases from J, the junction kept 5 bases outside the gene matches. CDR3 DNA: TGTGCCAGTAGGCCGGGACAGGGGTTCACTGAAGCTTTCTTT. Translated: CASRPGQGFTEAFF.

V gene TRBV30 combines with J gene TRBJ2-7, with TRBD1 matching 7 bases. V lost 3 bases and J lost 5; bases outside the gene matches: 4. The CDR3 is 12 residues long. Germline assignment: CDR1 GTSNPN and CDR2 SVGIG (reference sequence). The DNA for the CDR3 is TGTGCCTGGAGGGAGACAGGGCACGAGCAGTACTTC. It is translated as CAWRETGHEQYF.

The chain joins TRBV5-1 to TRBJ1-2; TRBD1 aligns across 7 bases. Germline CDR1 is SGHRS and CDR2 is YFSETQ. Losses at the gene ends were 0 bases for V and 5 bases for J; bases not matched to a gene: 13. This CDR3 is built from 17 residues. The CDR3 region has the DNA TGCGCCAGCAGCTTGGTTGGCTGGGCAGGGGGAAGGTATGGCTACACCTTC. It is translated as CASSLVGWAGGRYGYTF.